This is a list of T cell receptor beta chains from one sample in a study of long-term antiretroviral therapy in people with HIV. Assay: immunoSEQ multiplex PCR; the TCRdb copy retains only in-frame clones and omits some. The sample holds tens of thousands of clones, over 75% seen once. This material consisted of unsorted PBMCs, taken 3 years after starting antiretroviral therapy. The receptors derive from a man aged 40-55 years with HIV. CDR3s include the opening cysteine and the closing phenylalanine or tryptophan. The order of the fields is CDR3 protein, V gene, clone size, J gene. Clone size is given for some rows only: seen once, a few or many times, or a class if the clone is expanded.

cdr3_aa: CSVEDPDLSGEKLFF
v_call: TRBV29-1
clone_size: .
j_call: TRBJ1-4

cdr3_aa: CATSLYRDRGELFF
v_call: TRBV15
clone_size: few
j_call: TRBJ2-2

cdr3_aa: CATLLDRGSEAFF
v_call: TRBV15
clone_size: .
j_call: TRBJ1-1

cdr3_aa: CASSGTAQRYF
v_call: TRBV2
clone_size: .
j_call: TRBJ2-7

cdr3_aa: CAWRGDSGAFF
v_call: TRBV30
clone_size: .
j_call: TRBJ1-1

cdr3_aa: CASSQGPQGVYTEAFF
v_call: TRBV4-1
clone_size: .
j_call: TRBJ1-1

cdr3_aa: CASSAGQGKSTDTQYF
v_call: TRBV9
clone_size: .
j_call: TRBJ2-3

cdr3_aa: CASRPGLPYDEQYF
v_call: TRBV5-1
clone_size: few
j_call: TRBJ2-7

cdr3_aa: CASDRGEFYGYTF
v_call: TRBV12-5
clone_size: .
j_call: TRBJ1-2

cdr3_aa: CASSMTESSGQFF
v_call: TRBV9
clone_size: .
j_call: TRBJ2-1

cdr3_aa: CASETASMNTEAFF
v_call: TRBV5-6
clone_size: .
j_call: TRBJ1-1

cdr3_aa: CASSFSTSTDTQYF
v_call: TRBV5-1
clone_size: .
j_call: TRBJ2-3

cdr3_aa: CASSLDLVGTDTQYF
v_call: TRBV5-4
clone_size: .
j_call: TRBJ2-3

cdr3_aa: CASSSGTGTGEQYF
v_call: TRBV27
clone_size: .
j_call: TRBJ2-7

cdr3_aa: CAGHPPGGRTEAFF
v_call: TRBV30
clone_size: once
j_call: TRBJ1-1

cdr3_aa: CASSMGQGAFGETQYF
v_call: TRBV7-3
clone_size: .
j_call: TRBJ2-5

cdr3_aa: CASSEIAGSRRSNQPQHF
v_call: TRBV6-1
clone_size: .
j_call: TRBJ1-5

cdr3_aa: CASSLYGGGGSNQPQHF
v_call: TRBV7-2
clone_size: .
j_call: TRBJ1-5

cdr3_aa: CASSFQGPEETQYF
v_call: TRBV7-9
clone_size: .
j_call: TRBJ2-5

cdr3_aa: CASSLDWGGPRGYTF
v_call: TRBV11-3
clone_size: .
j_call: TRBJ1-2

cdr3_aa: CASSIDPGWQPQHF
v_call: TRBV19
clone_size: few
j_call: TRBJ1-5

cdr3_aa: CASRDRESIRQYF
v_call: TRBV6-1
clone_size: .
j_call: TRBJ2-7

cdr3_aa: CSVGQGNTGELFF
v_call: TRBV29-1
clone_size: .
j_call: TRBJ2-2

cdr3_aa: CSVLGAGSYNEQFF
v_call: TRBV29-1
clone_size: .
j_call: TRBJ2-1

cdr3_aa: CASSPLRDSVQYF
v_call: TRBV23-1
clone_size: once
j_call: TRBJ2-7

cdr3_aa: CASSIAVAGIRNEQFF
v_call: TRBV19
clone_size: .
j_call: TRBJ2-1

cdr3_aa: CASSLGGIVEAFF
v_call: TRBV5-6
clone_size: .
j_call: TRBJ1-1

cdr3_aa: CASSALMGDTEAFF
v_call: TRBV9
clone_size: .
j_call: TRBJ1-1

cdr3_aa: CASSEGTFLQGASYEQYF
v_call: TRBV6-1
clone_size: .
j_call: TRBJ2-7

cdr3_aa: CASSLAVGYQETQYF
v_call: TRBV7-8
clone_size: .
j_call: TRBJ2-5

cdr3_aa: CATSRDRAGYGYTF
v_call: TRBV15
clone_size: .
j_call: TRBJ1-2

cdr3_aa: CASSLEVLESPLHF
v_call: TRBV7-2
clone_size: .
j_call: TRBJ1-6

cdr3_aa: CASSLQGRGAYEQYF
v_call: TRBV18
clone_size: .
j_call: TRBJ2-7

cdr3_aa: CASSPYYRGPEGDTQYF
v_call: TRBV7-9
clone_size: .
j_call: TRBJ2-3

cdr3_aa: CSVEWGYGTEAFF
v_call: TRBV29-1
clone_size: .
j_call: TRBJ1-1

cdr3_aa: CASSTGTAQPQHF
v_call: TRBV6-5
clone_size: .
j_call: TRBJ1-5